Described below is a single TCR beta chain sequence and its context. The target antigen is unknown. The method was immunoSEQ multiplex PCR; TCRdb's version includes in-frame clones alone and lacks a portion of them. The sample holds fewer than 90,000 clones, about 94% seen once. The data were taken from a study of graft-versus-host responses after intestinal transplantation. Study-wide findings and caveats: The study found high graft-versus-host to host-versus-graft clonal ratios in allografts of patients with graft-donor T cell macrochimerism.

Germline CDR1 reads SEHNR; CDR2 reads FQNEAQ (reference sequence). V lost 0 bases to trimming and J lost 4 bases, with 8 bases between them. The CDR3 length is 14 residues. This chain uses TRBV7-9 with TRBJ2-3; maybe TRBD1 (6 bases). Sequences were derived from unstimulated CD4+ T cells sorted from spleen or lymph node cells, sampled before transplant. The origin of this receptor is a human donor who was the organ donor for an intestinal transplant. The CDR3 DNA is TGTGCCAGCAGCTTAGCACAGGGAGCAGATACGCAGTATTTT. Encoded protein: CASSLAQGADTQYF.